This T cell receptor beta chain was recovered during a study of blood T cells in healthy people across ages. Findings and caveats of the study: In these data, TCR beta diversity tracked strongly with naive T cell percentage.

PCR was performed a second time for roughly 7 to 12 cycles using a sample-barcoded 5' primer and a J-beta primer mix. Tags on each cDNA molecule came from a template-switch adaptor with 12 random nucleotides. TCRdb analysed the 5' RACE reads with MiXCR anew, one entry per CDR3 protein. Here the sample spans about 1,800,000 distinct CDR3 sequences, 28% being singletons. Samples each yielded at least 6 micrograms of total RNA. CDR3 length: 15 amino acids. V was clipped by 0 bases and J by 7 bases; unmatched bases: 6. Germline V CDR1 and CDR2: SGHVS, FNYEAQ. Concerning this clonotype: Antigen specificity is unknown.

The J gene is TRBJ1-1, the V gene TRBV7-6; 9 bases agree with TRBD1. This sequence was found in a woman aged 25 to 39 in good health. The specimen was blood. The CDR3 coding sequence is TGTGCCAGCAGCTTAGCGGACAGGGGCCCTCTTGAAGCTTTCTTT. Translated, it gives CASSLADRGPLEAFF.